This passage covers 23 T cell receptor beta chains from one sample sequenced in a study of T cells in Graves' hyperthyroidism and ophthalmopathy. Template material for amplifying TCR beta CDR3 regions consisted of RNA transcripts. A first-round RT-PCR of the TCR CDR3 used the HTBI primer set. MiXCR, applied by TCRdb to the multiplex PCR reads, yields one record per CDR3 protein. The sample has around 420,000 distinct CDR3 sequences, roughly 15% seen once. The sequencing input was blood. Receptors were obtained from a woman younger than 35 with Graves' hyperthyroidism.

This clonotype has at least ten counts. The chain recombines TRBV20-1 with TRBJ2-1; 10 nucleotides line up with TRBD2. The CDR3 spans 15 residues. Germline CDR1 DFQATT, CDR2 SNEGSKA (reference sequence). With 6 bases clipped from V and 10 bases from J, the junction kept 15 bases outside the gene matches. DNA for the CDR3: TGCAGTGCGCTAAGGCCTAGCGGGAGTCTATGGGAGCAGTTCTTC. Residues: CSALRPSGSLWEQFF.

The table lists this clonotype with a few counts. The genes are TRBV9 and TRBJ1-6; D may be TRBD1 (5 bases). The V gene lost 3 bases and the J gene lost 8 bases, with 12 bases spanning the gap. Germline CDR1 and CDR2: SGDLS and YYNGEE. The CDR3 has 14 residues. The CDR3 sequence is CASSGGTSDSPLHF. The CDR3 DNA reads TGTGCCAGCAGCGGAGGGACGAGTGATTCACCCCTCCACTTT.

This clonotype has at least ten counts. The chain carries TRBV11-2 and TRBJ1-1; 8 positions match TRBD1. The J segment lost 1 base and the V segment lost 5 bases, leaving 12 bases of the junction unmatched. There are 17 residues in the CDR3. Per the germline V gene, CDR1 is SGHAT and CDR2 is FQNNGV. The CDR3 sequence: CASSPRVAGGANTEAFF. DNA for the CDR3: TGTGCCAGCAGCCCGCGGGTAGCAGGGGGCGCGAACACTGAAGCTTTCTTT.

The gene calls are TRBV6-1 and TRBJ2-7; 11 bases are a match to TRBD2. Germline V gene data show CDR1 as MNHNS and CDR2 as SASEGT. This CDR3 is 17 amino acids long. Trimming took 2 bases from V and 1 from J; bases not matched to a gene: 7. CDR3 sequence: CASSEQLAGASSYEQYF. The CDR3, as DNA: TGTGCCAGCAGTGAACAACTAGCGGGAGCTTCGTCCTACGAGCAGTACTTC.

This clonotype was counted at least ten times. The genes are TRBV18 and TRBJ2-5; D remains ambiguous. Germline-derived CDR1 and CDR2 are KGHSH and LQKENI. The CDR3 spans 11 residues. Trimming shortened V by 3 bases and J by 5 bases, and 4 bases separated the two germline ends. CDR3 bases: TGTGCCAGCTCACCCGTGGAGACCCAGTACTTC. Protein: CASSPVETQYF.

The V call is TRBV20-1, the J call TRBJ2-7; 11 bases match TRBD2. CDR1 and CDR2 (germline): DFQATT, SNEGSKA (reference sequence). The CDR3 runs 14 residues. The V segment lost 6 bases and the J segment 3 bases; nucleotides outside the gene matches: 7. CDR3 in amino acids: CSADGTSGFYEQYF. The DNA of the CDR3 is TGCAGTGCAGACGGGACTAGCGGCTTCTACGAGCAGTACTTC.

J is TRBJ2-1 and V is TRBV18, with 10 bases that match TRBD1. The V segment lost 6 bases and the J segment 7 bases; nucleotides outside the gene matches: 9. Germline lookup yields CDR1 KGHSH and CDR2 LQKENI. The CDR3 is 15 amino acids. CDR3 amino acids: CASSSGTGATNEQFF. DNA of the CDR3: TGTGCCAGCTCTTCCGGGACAGGGGCTACAAATGAGCAGTTCTTC.

The chain carries TRBV7-3 and TRBJ1-1; tentative D call: TRBD1 (5 bases). The germline CDR1 and CDR2 sequences are SGHTA and FQGTGA. This CDR3 is built from 13 residues. Trimming removed 5 bases at V and 6 bases at J, with 13 bases between. The CDR3 loop is CASSILLGAEAFF. The CDR3 DNA reads TGTGCCAGCAGCATCCTTTTGGGGGCTGAAGCTTTCTTT.

This clonotype has more than one count but fewer than ten. This chain connects TRBV12-3 or TRBV12-4 to TRBJ2-4, with TRBD2 identical over 8 bases. This CDR3 is 13 amino acids long. J was trimmed by 12 bases and V by 5 bases; bases with no gene match: 9. The CDR3, as DNA: TGTGCCAGCAGTCCCGGGACTAGTACCACTCAGTACTTC. Translating it yields CASSPGTSTTQYF.

The CDR3 bases are TGTGCCAGTAGTATTTGGCTAGCCAGCACCTACGAGCAGTACTTC. Its protein is CASSIWLASTYEQYF. The J gene is TRBJ2-7, the V gene TRBV19; a possible D gene is TRBD2 (5 bases). Germline V gene data show CDR1 as LNHDA and CDR2 as SQIVND (reference sequence). The CDR3 covers 15 residues. Trimming took 3 bases from V and 2 from J, leaving 14 bases between them.

There are many counts of this clonotype. The V call is TRBV10-3, the J call TRBJ1-2; D perhaps matches TRBD1 (6 bases). The germline gives CDR1 ENHRY, CDR2 SYGVKD. The CDR3 length is 15 residues. The V end was cut by 6 bases, the J end by 0 bases, with 14 bases between. In nucleotides, the CDR3 is TGTGCCATCAGATCGGACAGTCTCTCTAACTATGGCTACACCTTC. Translating it yields CAIRSDSLSNYGYTF.

The chain has TRBV12-3 or TRBV12-4 and TRBJ2-7; perhaps TRBD1 as D (5 bases). V lost 6 bases and J 5 bases, leaving 14 bases between the germline ends. The CDR3 sequence is 13 residues long. In DNA form, the CDR3 reads TGTGCCAGCAGGACTGAAGGGGTCAACGAGCAGTACTTC. Protein product: CASRTEGVNEQYF.

This clonotype was counted ten times or more. The chain uses TRBV3-1 and TRBJ2-7; 14 nucleotides align to TRBD2. The ends lost 4 bases at V and 5 bases at J; junction bases unmatched: 4. In germline, CDR1 is LGHDT, CDR2 YNNKEL (reference sequence). CDR3 length equals 15 residues. CDR3 nucleotides: TGTGCCAGCAGCCCGGGACTAGCGGGAGTAAACGAGCAGTACTTC. It translates to CASSPGLAGVNEQYF.

This chain uses TRBV12-3 or TRBV12-4 with TRBJ2-1; TRBD1 or TRBD2 may be the D gene (5 bases each). The germline V and J ends were trimmed by 6 bases and 7 bases, with 16 bases remaining between them. This CDR3 has 14 amino acids. The DNA for the CDR3 is TGTGCCAGCAGACCCGGGACCAACCAGAATGAGCAGTTCTTC. Translated, it gives CASRPGTNQNEQFF.

The sample holds many counts of this clonotype. This chain links TRBV11-1 with TRBJ1-1; D is possibly TRBD1 (5 bases). The V gene lost 1 base and the J gene lost 9 bases, with 9 bases spanning the gap. Per the germline V gene, CDR1 is SGHAT and CDR2 is FQDESV (reference sequence). The CDR3 loop spans 12 amino acids. CDR3 coding DNA: TGTGCCAGCAGCTTAGGGACACCTAAAGCTTTCTTT. Amino acid sequence: CASSLGTPKAFF.

The gene calls are TRBV6-5 and TRBJ2-3; D gene uncertain. Germline-derived CDR1 and CDR2 are MNHEY and SVGAGI. V was trimmed by 0 bases and J by 3 bases, leaving 13 bases between them. The CDR3 is made up of 16 amino acids. CDR3 sequence: CASSYSSLVRTDTQYF. In DNA, the CDR3 is TGTGCCAGCAGTTACTCGAGCCTAGTTAGGACAGATACGCAGTATTTT.

There are a few counts of this clonotype. This clone may be a read error of a much larger clone one base away. The chain uses TRBV29-1 and TRBJ2-1, with 8 nucleotides matching TRBD1. Losses at the gene ends were 5 bases for V and 6 bases for J; bases not matched to a gene: 3. Germline loops: CDR1 SQVTM, CDR2 ANQGSEA. The CDR3 has 12 amino acids. CDR3 residues: CSVNRGSNEQFF. In DNA form, the CDR3 reads TGCAGCGTTAACAGGGGGAGCAATGAGCAGTTCTTC.

This clonotype was found a few times. The chain couples TRBV10-3 to TRBJ2-1; D possibly corresponds to TRBD2 (6 bases). Germline V gene sequence: CDR1 ENHRY, CDR2 SYGVKD. The CDR3 is 16 residues long. V shed 6 bases and J shed 6 bases, with 21 bases lying between them. The CDR3 protein is CAISLGGTGTSNEQFF. For the CDR3, the DNA is TGTGCCATCAGCCTCGGTGGGACTGGGACCTCCAATGAGCAGTTCTTC.

This clonotype was seen at least ten times. The chain combines TRBV7-2 with TRBJ2-3, with 7 bases fitting TRBD2. This CDR3 has 15 residues. From germline, CDR1 is SGHTA and CDR2 FQGNSA. V trimming: 1 base; J trimming: 5 bases; junction bases outside the gene matches: 6. Here the CDR3 DNA reads TGTGCCAGCAGCTTAGAGGGACTATCAGGAGATACGCAGTATTTT. Amino acids: CASSLEGLSGDTQYF.

The chain uses TRBV19 and TRBJ1-1; D is unclear. V was pared by 3 bases and J by 5 bases, with 16 bases between. Germline V gene sequence: CDR1 LNHDA, CDR2 SQIVND (reference sequence). This CDR3 has 15 residues. CDR3 DNA sequence: TGTGCCAGTAGTATTAATCGCGTTGTAGAGACTGAAGCTTTCTTT. This translates into CASSINRVVETEAFF. Supplemented by reference TRBV19 and TRBJ1-1, the full variable domain reads DGGITQSPKYLFRKEGQNVTLSCEQNLNHDAMYWYRQDPGQGLRLIYYSQIVNDFQKGDIAEGYSVSREKKESFPLTVTSAQKNPTAFYLCASSINRVVETEAFFGQGTRLTVV.

V gene TRBV19 combines with J gene TRBJ2-1; a possible D gene is TRBD2 (7 bases). The germline gives CDR1 LNHDA, CDR2 SQIVND (reference sequence). Trimming pared 10 bases from V and 3 bases from J, leaving 22 bases between. The CDR3 spans 16 residues. The CDR3 here is CATSRWGGNGYNEQFF. The CDR3 DNA follows: TGTGCCACCTCCAGGTGGGGGGGCAACGGCTACAATGAGCAGTTCTTC.

This clonotype was recorded at least ten times. This chain joins TRBV6-1 and TRBJ2-5; TRBD2 matches 10 bases. This CDR3 contains 15 residues. V lost 6 bases and J lost 5; bases outside the gene matches: 9. The germline V gene has CDR1 MNHNS and CDR2 SASEGT. CDR3 residues: CASSRKREGRETQYF. The CDR3 DNA follows: TGTGCCAGCAGCCGTAAGCGGGAGGGCCGGGAGACCCAGTACTTC.

The sample holds many counts of this clonotype. The rearrangement uses TRBV5-1 and TRBJ2-3; 9 positions agree with TRBD2. Germline trimming cut 3 bases from V and 2 bases from J; bases unmatched to any gene: 4. The length of the CDR3 is 15 residues. Per germline, CDR1 SGHRS and CDR2 YFSETQ. In DNA, the CDR3 is TGCGCCAGCAGCTCCGGACTAGCGTCCACAGATACGCAGTATTTT. Amino acid sequence: CASSSGLASTDTQYF. The variable domain in full, completed from reference TRBV5-1 and TRBJ2-3, reads KAGVTQTPRYLIKTRGQQVTLSCSPISGHRSVSWYQQTPGQGLQFLFEYFSETQRNKGNFPGRFSGRQFSNSRSEMNVSTLELGDSALYLCASSSGLASTDTQYFGPGTRLTVL.